The 23 T cell receptor beta chains below all came from one sample that was sequenced in a study of blood T cells in healthy people across ages. Next came a second PCR, run for about 7 to 12 cycles, which used a sample-barcoded 5' primer along with a J-beta primer mix. A single record per CDR3 protein comes from TCRdb applying MiXCR to the 5' RACE reads. The sample lists over 700,000 distinct CDR3 sequences; roughly 53% were seen once. Material for sequencing was blood. These TCRs come from a man older than 75 in good health.

This clonotype has only a few counts. The chain is built from TRBV14 and TRBJ1-2, with 8 bases identical to TRBD1. Germline V gene lookup returns CDR1 SGHDN and CDR2 FVKESK. V gave up 4 bases and J gave up 5 bases; unmatched junction bases: 12. The CDR3 sequence is 16 residues long. In DNA, the CDR3 is TGTGCCAGCAGCCCTCTTTTCCGACAGGGGCGATATGGCTACACCTTC. Encoded protein: CASSPLFRQGRYGYTF. The full variable domain, in which reference TRBV14 and TRBJ1-2 provide the parts outside the CDR3, is EAGVTQFPSHSVIEKGQTVTLRCDPISGHDNLYWYRRVMGKEIKFLLHFVKESKQDESGMPNNRFLAERTGGTYSTLKVQPAELEDSGVYFCASSPLFRQGRYGYTFGSGTRLTVV.

This rearrangement joins TRBV4-1 to TRBJ2-1; TRBD2 matches 12 bases. Looked up from germline, CDR1 is MGHRA and CDR2 is YSYEKL. Losses at the gene ends were 5 bases for V and 8 bases for J; bases not matched to a gene: 10. The CDR3 sequence is 16 residues long. The DNA of the CDR3 is TGCGCCAGCAGCAAGTTGCCGACTAGCGGGAGTTATGAGCAGTTCTTC. This sequence encodes CASSKLPTSGSYEQFF.

This clonotype was observed once. This chain uses TRBV12-5 with TRBJ2-4; 9 nucleotides align to TRBD1. The tail of the sequence fits TRBJ2-7 better, so the J call may be wrong. The V gene's germline CDR1 is LGHNT and CDR2 FRNRAP. The length of the CDR3 is 14 residues. The CDR3 region has the DNA TGTGCTAGTGGGAAGGACAGGGGTGAATACGAGCAGTACTTC. This gives the protein CASGKDRGEYEQYF.

This clonotype was recorded a few times. The chain joins TRBV13 to TRBJ2-7; TRBD2 might be the D (6 bases). CDR3 length: 15 amino acids. CDR1 is PRHDT, CDR2 FYEKMQ, per germline (reference sequence). V lost 4 bases and J lost 4, with 17 bases in between. The CDR3 reads CASSSLATSQYEQYF. CDR3 DNA sequence: TGTGCCAGCAGCTCGCTAGCGACATCCCAGTACGAGCAGTACTTC.

CDR3 loop: CASSGEQEAQETQYF. The CDR3 bases are TGTGCCAGCAGTGGAGAACAGGAGGCCCAAGAGACCCAGTACTTC. V and J are TRBV2 and TRBJ2-7, with D possibly being TRBD1 or TRBD2 (5 bases each). The J call is uncertain, as TRBJ2-5 better fits the DNA end. The germline V gene encodes CDR1 SNHLY and CDR2 FYNNEI. This CDR3 contains 15 residues.

V and J are TRBV12-5 and TRBJ2-5; D unclear. V lost 5 bases and J lost 11, with 15 bases in between. CDR3 length: 12 residues. Per the germline V gene, CDR1 is LGHNT and CDR2 is FRNRAP. Written as DNA, the CDR3 is TGTGCTAGTGGTCTCTCTCAGAGAGAGCAGTACTTC. Translating gives CASGLSQREQYF.

The chain joins TRBV10-3 to TRBJ1-1, with 9 bases that match TRBD1. The CDR3 spans 15 residues. After removal of 4 bases from V and 0 bases from J, the junction contained 3 bases not matched to a gene. Germline lookup yields CDR1 ENHRY and CDR2 SYGVKD. CDR3 in DNA: TGTGCCATCAGTGCGGGACAGGGAATGAACACTGAAGCTTTCTTT. It is translated as CAISAGQGMNTEAFF.

The genes are TRBV29-1 and TRBJ2-1; D is possibly TRBD2 (5 bases). The ends were cut back, 6 bases at V and 9 bases at J, with 18 bases in the middle. Germline CDR1 is SQVTM and CDR2 is ANQGSEA. The CDR3 spans 13 residues. CDR3 protein: CSVPLNGRGEQFF. CDR3 in DNA: TGCAGCGTCCCCCTTAATGGCCGGGGTGAGCAGTTCTTC.

This chain links TRBV12-3 or TRBV12-4 with TRBJ2-4; the match to TRBD2 covers 7 bases. Near its end, the DNA agrees better with TRBJ2-7, so the J call may be wrong. CDR3 size: 14 residues. CDR3: CASSSAGAGYEQYF. DNA for the CDR3: TGTGCCAGCAGTTCGGCGGGAGCGGGGTACGAGCAGTACTTC.

This clonotype appeared a single time. V usage is TRBV5-1 and J usage is TRBJ2-1; 9 bases align to TRBD1. TRBJ2-7 explains the end of the DNA better; the J call may be wrong. The germline CDR1 and CDR2 sequences are SGHRS and YFSETQ. The CDR3 is 15 residues long. The CDR3 region has the DNA TGCGCCAGCAGGACAGGGGGGCTATCCTACAATGAGCAGTACTTC. Translation: CASRTGGLSYNEQYF.

The rearrangement uses TRBV6-6 and TRBJ2-5; D could derive from TRBD1 or TRBD2 (6 bases each). The J call is uncertain, as TRBJ2-7 better fits the DNA end. In germline, CDR1 is MNHNY, CDR2 SVGAGI (reference sequence). The CDR3 runs 13 residues. The chain's CDR3 is CASSYSGGREQYF. CDR3 DNA sequence: TGTGCCAGCAGTTACAGTGGGGGGCGCGAGCAGTACTTC.

V gene TRBV27 combines with J gene TRBJ2-1, with D possibly called TRBD1 or TRBD2 (5 bases each). Germline values: CDR1 MNHEY, CDR2 SMNVEV (reference sequence). The CDR3 covers 14 residues. The germline V and J ends were trimmed by 6 bases and 2 bases, with 11 bases remaining between them. The CDR3 loop reads CASRTPGPYNEQFF. CDR3 nucleotides: TGTGCCAGCAGGACACCGGGACCCTACAATGAGCAGTTCTTC.

This chain uses TRBV9 with TRBJ2-1; tentatively, D is TRBD2 (6 bases). Germline V CDR1 and CDR2: SGDLS, YYNGEE. This CDR3 is 16 amino acids long. The germline V and J ends were trimmed by 2 bases and 3 bases, with 15 bases remaining between them. The CDR3 DNA sequence: TGTGCCAGCAGCGTGGTAGCGGCAGCCGTCTACAATGAGCAGTTCTTC. Amino acid sequence: CASSVVAAAVYNEQFF.

The V call is TRBV20-1, the J call TRBJ2-3, with D possibly being TRBD2 (6 bases). The CDR3 covers 13 residues. CDR1 is DFQATT, CDR2 SNEGSKA, per germline (reference sequence). The V and J ends lost 5 bases and 6 bases respectively, with 15 bases between them. Here the CDR3 reads CSAFPGGRDTQYF. The DNA of the CDR3 is TGCAGTGCTTTCCCCGGGGGTCGGGATACGCAGTATTTT.

This sequence joins TRBV6-2 or TRBV6-3 and TRBJ2-5; D ambiguous. The ends were cut back, 8 bases at V and 5 bases at J, with 12 bases in the middle. The CDR3 is 12 residues long. Germline CDR1 MNHEY, CDR2 SVGEGT. The chain's CDR3 is CASGIGPETQYF. The CDR3 region has the DNA TGTGCCAGCGGTATTGGACCGGAGACCCAGTACTTC.

This chain joins TRBV28 and TRBJ2-5, with TRBD2 matching 8 bases. Trimming took 8 bases from V and 4 from J; bases not matched to a gene: 3. This CDR3 has 12 amino acids. Germline V gives CDR1 MDHEN, CDR2 SYDVKM. CDR3 residues: CASWTSLETQYF. CDR3 bases: TGTGCCAGCTGGACTAGCCTAGAGACCCAGTACTTC.

This sequence joins TRBV29-1 and TRBJ1-1; D remains unclear. Germline V CDR1 and CDR2: SQVTM, ANQGSEA. Trimming took 3 bases from V and 1 from J, leaving 9 bases between them. The CDR3 has 13 residues. The CDR3 here is CSVDEGPNTEAFF. CDR3 in DNA: TGCAGCGTTGACGAAGGGCCGAACACTGAAGCTTTCTTT.

This sequence joins TRBV6-1 and TRBJ2-1; the D gene is possibly TRBD1 (5 bases). This CDR3 contains 16 residues. Trimming took 6 bases from V and 0 from J, leaving 15 bases between them. Per the germline V gene, CDR1 is MNHNS and CDR2 is SASEGT. The CDR3 protein is CASRGQGQSSYNEQFF. For the CDR3, the DNA is TGTGCCAGCAGAGGCCAGGGTCAGAGCTCCTACAATGAGCAGTTCTTC.

The chain carries TRBV12-3 or TRBV12-4 and TRBJ1-2; 8 bases agree with TRBD1. The length of the CDR3 is 15 residues. Trimming at V came to 2 bases and at J to 8 bases, leaving 10 bases not matched to a gene. In nucleotides, the CDR3 is TGTGCCAGCAGTTTAAGGGGCGACAGGGGAGGAGGCTACACCTTC. Encoded protein: CASSLRGDRGGGYTF.

The chain carries TRBV9 and TRBJ2-5; D is ambiguous. This CDR3 region has 14 residues. Trimming removed 0 bases from V and 5 bases from J, with 11 bases in between. CDR1 is SGDLS, CDR2 YYNGEE, per germline. CDR3 amino acids: CASSVAARAETQYF. The CDR3 DNA sequence: TGTGCCAGCAGCGTAGCCGCGAGAGCGGAGACCCAGTACTTC.

V is TRBV4-2 and J is TRBJ2-4, with 7 bases matching TRBD1. TRBJ2-7 explains the end of the DNA better; the J call may be wrong. CDR3 length: 16 amino acids. Germline CDR1 LGHNA, CDR2 YNFKEQ. The CDR3 protein is CASSLGTVEDFYEQYF. CDR3 in DNA: TGTGCCAGCAGCCTTGGGACAGTGGAAGATTTTTACGAGCAGTACTTC.

This clonotype appeared a few times. The chain has TRBV12-3 or TRBV12-4 and TRBJ1-4; unclear D gene. The CDR3 is made up of 12 amino acids. V gave up 6 bases and J gave up 8 bases, with 10 bases separating them. CDR3 sequence: CASSPGKEKLFF. CDR3 nucleotides: TGTGCCAGCAGCCCGGGAAAGGAAAAACTGTTTTTT.

The rearrangement uses TRBV5-1 and TRBJ2-5, with 7 bases matching TRBD1. Looked up from germline, CDR1 is SGHRS and CDR2 is YFSETQ. The CDR3 loop spans 12 amino acids. The junction had 3 bases not matched to a gene; V was cut back by 5 bases and J by 5 bases. CDR3 DNA sequence: TGCGCCAGCAGGATGACAGGGGAGACCCAGTACTTC. Amino acids: CASRMTGETQYF. The whole variable domain, remainder taken from reference TRBV5-1 and TRBJ2-5, is KAGVTQTPRYLIKTRGQQVTLSCSPISGHRSVSWYQQTPGQGLQFLFEYFSETQRNKGNFPGRFSGRQFSNSRSEMNVSTLELGDSALYLCASRMTGETQYFGPGTRLLVL.